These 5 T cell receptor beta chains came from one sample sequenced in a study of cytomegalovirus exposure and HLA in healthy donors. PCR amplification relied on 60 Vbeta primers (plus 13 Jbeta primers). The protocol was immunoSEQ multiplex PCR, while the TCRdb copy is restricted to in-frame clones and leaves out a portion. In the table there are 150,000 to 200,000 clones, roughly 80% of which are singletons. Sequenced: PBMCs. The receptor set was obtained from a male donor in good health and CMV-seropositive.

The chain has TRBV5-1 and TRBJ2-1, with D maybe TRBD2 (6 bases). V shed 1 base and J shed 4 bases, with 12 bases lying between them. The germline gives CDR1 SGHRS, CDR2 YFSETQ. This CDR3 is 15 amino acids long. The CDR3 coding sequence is TGCGCCAGCAGCTTGAGTACCGGGACTTACAATGAGCAGTTCTTC. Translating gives CASSLSTGTYNEQFF.

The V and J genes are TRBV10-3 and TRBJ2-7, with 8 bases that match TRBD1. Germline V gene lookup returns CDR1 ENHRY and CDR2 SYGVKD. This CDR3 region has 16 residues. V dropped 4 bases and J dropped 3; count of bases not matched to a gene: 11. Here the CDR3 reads CAISGQTGADLYEQYF. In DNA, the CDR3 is TGTGCCATCAGTGGTCAGACAGGGGCAGACCTCTACGAGCAGTACTTC.

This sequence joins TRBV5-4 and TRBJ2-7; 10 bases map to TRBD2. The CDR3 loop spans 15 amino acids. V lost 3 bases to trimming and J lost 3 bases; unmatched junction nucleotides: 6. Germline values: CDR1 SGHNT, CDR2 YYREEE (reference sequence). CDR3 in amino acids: CASSSSGGADYEQYF. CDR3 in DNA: TGTGCCAGCAGCTCCAGCGGGGGGGCTGACTACGAGCAGTACTTC.

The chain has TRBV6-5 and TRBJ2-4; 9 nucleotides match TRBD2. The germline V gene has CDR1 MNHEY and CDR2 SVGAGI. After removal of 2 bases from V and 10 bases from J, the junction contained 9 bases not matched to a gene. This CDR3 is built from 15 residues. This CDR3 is CASSYNGGRANIQYF. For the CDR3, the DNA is TGTGCCAGCAGTTACAACGGCGGGAGGGCTAATATTCAGTACTTC.

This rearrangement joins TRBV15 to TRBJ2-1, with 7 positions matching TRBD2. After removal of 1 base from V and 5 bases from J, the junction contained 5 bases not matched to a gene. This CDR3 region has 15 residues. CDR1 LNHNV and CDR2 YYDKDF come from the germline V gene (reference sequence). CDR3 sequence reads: CATSRGAAGDNEQFF. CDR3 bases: TGTGCCACCAGCAGAGGGGCCGCGGGGGACAATGAGCAGTTCTTC.